One sample yielded the 27 T cell receptor beta chains listed below, sequenced in a study of blood T cells in healthy people across ages. With a J-beta primer mix and a sample-barcoded 5' primer, a second PCR ran about 7 to 12 cycles. A single record per CDR3 protein comes from TCRdb applying MiXCR to the 5' RACE reads. The table records roughly 1,100,000 distinct CDR3 sequences, under 30% of them present only once. These data are also associated with another study on T cells of mothers and their children.

The sequenced sample was blood. Every receptor here comes from a girl aged 2 to 10 in good health.

This clonotype showed up just a few times. The chain employs TRBV12-3 or TRBV12-4 and TRBJ2-5; 9 positions agree with TRBD2. V lost 5 bases to trimming and J lost 5 bases; unmatched junction nucleotides: 12. The CDR3 sequence is 16 residues long. The CDR3 region is CASSPRWASGAETQYF. CDR3 sequence (DNA): TGTGCCAGCAGTCCCCGGTGGGCTAGCGGGGCGGAGACCCAGTACTTC.

The J gene is TRBJ2-1, the V gene TRBV7-9; D gene ambiguous. Trimming removed 3 bases from V and 10 bases from J, with 16 bases in between. This CDR3 region has 14 residues. Germline V gene lookup returns CDR1 SEHNR and CDR2 FQNEAQ (reference sequence). DNA of the CDR3: TGTGCCAGCAGCTTGGGATCGGCGTTTTCGGAGCAGTTCTTC. Translated: CASSLGSAFSEQFF.

As for this clonotype: The junction differs from germline at one of its ends, possibly a read error. Here the CDR3 reads CASLGRENEQVF. The CDR3 region has the DNA TGTGCCAGCCTCGGGAGGGAGAATGAGCAGGTCTTC. The chain employs TRBV2 and TRBJ2-7; 8 nucleotides line up with TRBD2. This CDR3 has 12 residues. The V gene's germline CDR1 is SNHLY and CDR2 FYNNEI.

The chain joins TRBV20-1 to TRBJ2-1; TRBD2 matches at 9 bases. CDR1 is DFQATT, CDR2 SNEGSKA, per germline (reference sequence). CDR3 length equals 17 residues. Trimming at V came to 0 bases and at J to 3 bases, leaving 9 bases not matched to a gene. Written as DNA, the CDR3 is TGCAGTGCTAGAGATTGGGCTAGCGGGACACTCTACAATGAGCAGTTCTTC. Its protein product is CSARDWASGTLYNEQFF.

This clonotype occurred a few times. The J gene is TRBJ1-1, the V gene TRBV18, with D unresolved. CDR1 and CDR2 (germline): KGHSH, LQKENI. The ends were cut back, 3 bases at V and 7 bases at J, with 12 bases in the middle. CDR3 size: 13 residues. CDR3: CASSPPGTGEAFF. The CDR3 coding sequence is TGTGCCAGCTCACCCCCCGGAACGGGTGAAGCTTTCTTT.

This clonotype was counted a few times. One end of the junction does not line up with germline, which may come from a read error. The chain combines TRBV29-1 with TRBJ2-3; 7 nucleotides line up with TRBD2. The germline V gene has CDR1 SQVTM and CDR2 ANQGSEA. The CDR3 runs to 12 residues. The chain's CDR3 is CSVETAGTLKEF. The CDR3 region has the DNA TGCAGCGTTGAAACAGCGGGGACCCTCAAGGAATTT.

This clonotype has just a few counts. This chain joins TRBV6-6 and TRBJ1-1; no reliable D call. Germline V gene data show CDR1 as MNHNY and CDR2 as SVGAGI (reference sequence). V was trimmed by 3 bases and J by 7 bases, leaving 12 bases between them. This CDR3 has 13 amino acids. The CDR3 loop reads CASSYYQYDEAFF. CDR3 coding DNA: TGTGCCAGCAGTTATTATCAGTACGATGAAGCTTTCTTT.

Concerning this clonotype: A junction boundary mismatches the germline segment, possibly from a read error. J is TRBJ1-2 and V is TRBV4-2; D is undetermined. CDR3 length equals 14 residues. Germline-derived CDR1 and CDR2 are LGHNA and YNFKEQ. The CDR3 region is CASSQVDAYYGYTF. In nucleotides, the CDR3 is TGTGCCAGCAGCCAAGTCGACGCCTACTATGGATACACCTTC.

The chain carries TRBV29-1 and TRBJ2-7; tentative D call: TRBD1 (6 bases). The CDR3 is 14 residues long. Trimming took 6 bases from V and 6 from J, leaving 21 bases between them. Germline V gives CDR1 SQVTM, CDR2 ANQGSEA. This chain's CDR3 is CSVRKGTREVEQYF. DNA of the CDR3: TGCAGCGTCAGGAAGGGGACAAGAGAGGTCGAGCAGTACTTC.

This clonotype was counted a few times. This chain joins TRBV7-3 and TRBJ2-1; 10 bases fit TRBD1. This CDR3 is 16 amino acids long. After removal of 4 bases from V and 10 bases from J, the junction contained 13 bases not matched to a gene. The germline gives CDR1 SGHTA, CDR2 FQGTGA. The CDR3 spells CASSSTGGAGVGEQFF. CDR3 bases: TGTGCCAGCAGCTCGACAGGGGGCGCCGGGGTAGGCGAGCAGTTCTTC.

The CDR3 nucleotides are TGCAGTGCTATCCGACTGGGCGGCTACGAGCAGTACTTC. Encoded protein: CSAIRLGGYEQYF. The chain links TRBV20-1 to TRBJ2-7; unclear D gene. CDR3 length: 13 amino acids. V dropped 4 bases and J dropped 3 bases, with 13 bases sitting between them. CDR1 and CDR2 from the germline V gene are DFQATT and SNEGSKA (reference sequence).

This clonotype has a handful of counts. V and J are TRBV27 and TRBJ2-1; 7 bases align to TRBD1. Trimming cost V 3 bases and J 7 bases; bases outside gene matches: 9. Germline V gene lookup returns CDR1 MNHEY and CDR2 SMNVEV (reference sequence). CDR3 size: 15 residues. CDR3 bases: TGTGCCAGCAGTTTGAGACAGGGTTATGGGAATGAGCAGTTCTTC. Translation: CASSLRQGYGNEQFF.

V usage is TRBV7-2 and J usage is TRBJ2-7, with 8 bases fitting TRBD2. The germline V gene has CDR1 SGHTA and CDR2 FQGNSA. This CDR3 is built from 14 residues. Germline trimming cut 3 bases from V and 4 bases from J; bases unmatched to any gene: 5. As DNA, the CDR3 is TGTGCCAGCAGCTTCGAGCGGGGGAATTACGAGCAGTACTTC. Its translation is CASSFERGNYEQYF. The complete variable domain, with remaining parts taken from reference TRBV7-2 and TRBJ2-7, reads GAGVSQSPSNKVTEKGKDVELRCDPISGHTALYWYRQSLGQGLEFLIYFQGNSAPDKSGLPSDRFSAERTGGSVSTLTIQRTQQEDSAVYLCASSFERGNYEQYFGPGTRLTVT.

The rearrangement uses TRBV27 and TRBJ2-7; 11 positions agree with TRBD2. The CDR3 has 15 residues. The germline gives CDR1 MNHEY, CDR2 SMNVEV (reference sequence). V lost 4 bases, J lost 6 bases, and 8 bases stayed unmatched. CDR3 in DNA: TGTGCCAGCAGTTCCCTAGCGGGAGGCCCCTCCGAGCAGTACTTC. It translates to CASSSLAGGPSEQYF.

This clonotype was observed a handful of times. The rearrangement links TRBV12-3 or TRBV12-4 to TRBJ2-7; D remains ambiguous. The V end was cut by 3 bases, the J end by 2 bases, with 23 bases between. The CDR3 consists of 18 residues. The CDR3 DNA is TGTGCCAGCAGTTTCGAGGCGGTTGCCGATTCCCGTCCCTACGAGCAGTACTTC. Translated: CASSFEAVADSRPYEQYF.

The V gene is TRBV6-1, the J gene TRBJ1-5, with D tentatively TRBD1 (5 bases). The CDR3 sequence is 14 residues long. The ends were cut back, 4 bases at V and 6 bases at J, with 13 bases in the middle. Germline V gene sequence: CDR1 MNHNS, CDR2 SASEGT. CDR3 in amino acids: CASSVQGGRQPQHF. CDR3 nucleotides: TGTGCCAGCAGTGTTCAGGGAGGGCGTCAGCCCCAGCATTTT.

In its sample, this clonotype was seen a few times. The chain has TRBV7-3 and TRBJ2-5, with 8 bases matching TRBD2. TRBJ2-1 explains the end of the DNA better; the J call may be wrong. Germline V gives CDR1 SGHTA, CDR2 FQGTGA. This CDR3 region has 15 residues. The CDR3 spells CASRLQRGRNNEQFF. As DNA, the CDR3 is TGTGCCAGCAGACTTCAGCGGGGGCGAAACAATGAGCAGTTCTTC.

The chain carries TRBV12-3 or TRBV12-4 and TRBJ2-5; D is ambiguous. The V end was cut by 6 bases, the J end by 5 bases, with 19 bases between. The CDR3 consists of 15 residues. DNA for the CDR3: TGTGCCAGCAGCCCTGTCAGAAAGGGCGGCGAGACCCAGTACTTC. It specifies CASSPVRKGGETQYF.

The V and J genes are TRBV14 and TRBJ2-1; either TRBD1 or TRBD2 may supply D (6 bases each). In germline, CDR1 is SGHDN, CDR2 FVKESK. This CDR3 comprises 14 residues. The V end lost 8 bases, the J end lost 6 bases, and 17 bases lay between the germline ends. The CDR3 coding sequence is TGTGCCAGCGCCCAAGGAGGGGGAGTCAATGAGCAGTTCTTC. This translates into CASAQGGGVNEQFF.

This chain uses TRBV7-9 with TRBJ1-4; 7 nucleotides align to TRBD1. The CDR3 spans 19 residues. CDR1 is SEHNR, CDR2 FQNEAQ, per germline (reference sequence). After removal of 3 bases from V and 4 bases from J, the junction contained 17 bases not matched to a gene. The CDR3 nucleotides are TGTGCCAGCAGCTTCGAACAGGGGCAGAGTCCCACCCATAATGAAAAACTGTTTTTT. It yields the protein CASSFEQGQSPTHNEKLFF.

This clonotype was counted between two and nine times. The rearrangement uses TRBV28 and TRBJ2-5; 12 bases map to TRBD2. The length of the CDR3 is 19 residues. Germline CDR1 and CDR2: MDHEN and SYDVKM. V gave up 11 bases and J gave up 0 bases; unmatched junction bases: 19. The CDR3 bases are TGTGCCTCGGGGTCCGGTGGGACTAGCGGGCTCTGGTACCAAGAGACCCAGTACTTC. The encoded protein is CASGSGGTSGLWYQETQYF.

The V gene is TRBV11-2, the J gene TRBJ2-5, with D hard to call. The assigned J gene may be wrong: the sequence end matches TRBJ2-7 better. CDR3 length: 17 amino acids. CDR1 is SGHAT and CDR2 is FQNNGV in the germline V gene. The CDR3 DNA follows: TGTGCCAGCAGCTTATTCCCTCAACAGAAGTTAACACACGAGCAGTACTTC. It yields the protein CASSLFPQQKLTHEQYF.

A single count supports this clonotype. This chain uses TRBV7-8 with TRBJ2-2; D unresolved. Between the trimmed V and J ends, which lost 4 bases and 3 bases, there was a span of 15 bases. Germline V gives CDR1 SGHVS, CDR2 FQNEAQ. The CDR3 length is 16 residues. This CDR3 is CASSSRVWSHTGELFF. For the CDR3, the DNA is TGTGCCAGCAGCTCAAGAGTCTGGTCCCACACCGGGGAGCTGTTTTTT. Filled out from reference TRBV7-8 and TRBJ2-2, the complete variable domain reads GAGVSQSPRYKVAKRGQDVALRCDPISGHVSLFWYQQALGQGPEFLTYFQNEAQLDKSGLPSDRFFAERPEGSVSTLKIQRTQQEDSAVYLCASSSRVWSHTGELFFGEGSRLTVL.

In this sample, this clonotype turned up a few times. The J gene is TRBJ2-5, the V gene TRBV28; D possibly corresponds to TRBD2 (6 bases). This CDR3 is 16 amino acids long. Germline V gene sequence: CDR1 MDHEN, CDR2 SYDVKM. V lost 1 base to trimming and J lost 1 base, with 13 bases between them. The CDR3, as DNA: TGTGCCAGCAGTTTATTTGCGGGAACTATCCAAGAGACCCAGTACTTC. Its protein is CASSLFAGTIQETQYF.

This clonotype was seen a single time. The chain employs TRBV11-2 and TRBJ2-3; D might be TRBD2 (5 bases). This CDR3 contains 15 residues. From germline, CDR1 is SGHAT and CDR2 FQNNGV. V gave up 3 bases and J gave up 1 base, with 11 bases separating them. The DNA of the CDR3 is TGTGCCAGCAGCTTTGAGGGATCGGGCACAGATACGCAGTATTTT. Protein product: CASSFEGSGTDTQYF.

The chain has TRBV19 and TRBJ2-7; D is perhaps TRBD2 (6 bases). The CDR3 runs to 13 residues. The ends were cut back, 3 bases at V and 5 bases at J, with 11 bases in the middle. Per germline, CDR1 LNHDA and CDR2 SQIVND (reference sequence). The CDR3: CASSIGGAHEQYF. The CDR3 DNA follows: TGTGCCAGTAGTATCGGAGGGGCCCACGAGCAGTACTTC. Supplemented by reference TRBV19 and TRBJ2-7, the full variable domain reads DGGITQSPKYLFRKEGQNVTLSCEQNLNHDAMYWYRQDPGQGLRLIYYSQIVNDFQKGDIAEGYSVSREKKESFPLTVTSAQKNPTAFYLCASSIGGAHEQYFGPGTRLTVT.

This clonotype came up a few times. This rearrangement joins TRBV7-3 to TRBJ2-5, with 7 bases identical to TRBD1. The CDR3 runs 15 residues. V dropped 5 bases and J dropped 0; count of bases not matched to a gene: 6. CDR1 and CDR2 (germline): SGHTA, FQGTGA. CDR3 bases: TGTGCCAGCAGCGACCGGGACAGAGACCAAGAGACCCAGTACTTC. This sequence encodes CASSDRDRDQETQYF.